The present T cell receptor (beta chain) was sequenced within a study of blood T cell repertoires in COVID-19 (dated by TCRdb to the early 2020s). In the study overall: Samples from collaborators originated in the United States, Italy and Spain and spanned both the acute and convalescent phases of COVID-19. A freely available public database, intended as a resource for researchers studying the immune response to SARS-CoV-2, is where the repertoires were released. Samples came from the ongoing ImmuneRACE study (first 160 participants) plus 1,254 subjects from 6 global collaborators. Where available, HLA class I and class II types were obtained from metadata supplied by the sample provider rather than from assay-based typing. The material from the prospective study consisted of cDNA or gDNA derived from T cells, B-cell-depleted T cells, or PBMCs. Nearly every sample came with metadata listing a de-identified subject ID, COVID-19 status, age in years and sex. Deeply sampled blood TCRbeta repertoires from subjects exposed to, actively infected with, or recovered from COVID-19 were included in the dataset. Paper-wide results and their limitations: Clinical and demographic metadata were provided uncurated, with the amount varying by source and participant.

A few counts support this clone. The specificity of this receptor is unknown. Base qualities were left out, and no much larger clone turns up one base away. The CDR3 spans 13 residues, from the cysteine through the phenylalanine. CDR3 DNA only is kept here, 39 bases in frame from base 1. For this chain, trimming is 6 bases at the V end and 6 bases at the J end, and the number of junction bases without a gene match is 3. Based on the germline V gene, the CDR1 and CDR2 sequences are SNHLY and FYNNEI. At one collaborating source in Seattle, patients were enrolled during active infection and were followed longitudinally through the course of disease. The collaborating institutions used their own protocols to collect whole blood in K2EDTA tubes. For TCRbeta analysis, collaborator samples were shipped as frozen whole blood, as isolated PBMCs, or as DNA extracted from either sample type. The immunoSEQ Assay, a bias-controlled multiplex PCR, was used to amplify TCRbeta CDR3 regions from genomic DNA. The authors' pipeline ran thus. The number of nucleated cells in each sample was estimated from the amplification of reference gene primers within the assay. To quantify the absolute abundance of each unique TCRbeta CDR3 rearrangement, sequence reads were collapsed and filtered. Productive Simpson clonality was computed per sample as the square root of Simpson's diversity index over productive rearrangements. TCRdb took this table from immuneACCESS and kept in-frame rearrangements with V and J called. Such tables lack part of the clones; where checked against another copy, unresolved V genes explain under half of the gap, and the rest is unexplained. D and trimming were read from the DNA, whereas the V and J calls and clone size are those reported in that table. Present in this sample are about 87,000 clones, about 85% of which were seen just once. Of the sample, roughly 3% is held by the ten largest clones.

This clonotype was obtained from a woman older than 75 with COVID-19, enrolled during active disease. Rearrangement joined TRBV2 to TRBJ1-5, and 9 junctional nucleotides match TRBD1. Sequencing was performed on peripheral blood. CDR3 loop: CASRTGGTQPQHF. The DNA is as follows: TGTGCCAGCAGGACAGGGGGGACTCAGCCCCAGCATTTT.